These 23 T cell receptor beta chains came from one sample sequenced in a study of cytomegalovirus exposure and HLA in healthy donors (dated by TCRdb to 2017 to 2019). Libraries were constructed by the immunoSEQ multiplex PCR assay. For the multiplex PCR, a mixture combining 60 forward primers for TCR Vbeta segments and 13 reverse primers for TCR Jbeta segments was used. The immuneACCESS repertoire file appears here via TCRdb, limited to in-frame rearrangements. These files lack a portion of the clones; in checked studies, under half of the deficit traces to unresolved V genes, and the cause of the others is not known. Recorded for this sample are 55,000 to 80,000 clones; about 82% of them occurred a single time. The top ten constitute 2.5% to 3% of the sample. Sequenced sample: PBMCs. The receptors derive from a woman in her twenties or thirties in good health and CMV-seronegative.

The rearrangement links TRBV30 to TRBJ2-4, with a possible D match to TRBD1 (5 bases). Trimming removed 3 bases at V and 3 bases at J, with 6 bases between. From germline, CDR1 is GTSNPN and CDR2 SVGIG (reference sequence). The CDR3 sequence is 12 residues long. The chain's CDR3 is CAWSRDKNIQYF. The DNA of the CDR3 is TGTGCCTGGAGCAGGGACAAAAACATTCAGTACTTC.

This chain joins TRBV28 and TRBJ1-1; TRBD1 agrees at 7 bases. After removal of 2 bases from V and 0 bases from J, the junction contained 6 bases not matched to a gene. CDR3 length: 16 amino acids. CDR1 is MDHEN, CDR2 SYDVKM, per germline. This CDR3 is CASSLPTGEMNTEAFF. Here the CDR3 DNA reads TGTGCCAGCAGTTTACCTACAGGGGAGATGAACACTGAAGCTTTCTTT.

CDR3 loop: CASSVQPYTEAFF. The DNA for the CDR3 is TGTGCCAGCAGTGTACAGCCCTACACTGAAGCTTTCTTT. The chain is built from TRBV27 and TRBJ1-1; no reliable D call. CDR1 MNHEY and CDR2 SMNVEV come from the germline V gene (reference sequence). This CDR3 region has 13 residues. Trimming pared 5 bases from V and 3 bases from J, leaving 10 bases between.

This CDR3 is CASSSVVGSHGYTF. The CDR3, as DNA: TGTGCCAGCAGTTCCGTTGTGGGGAGTCATGGCTACACCTTC. The chain is built from TRBV5-4 and TRBJ1-2; unclear D gene. Germline CDR1 is SGHNT and CDR2 is YYREEE (reference sequence). The CDR3 runs to 14 residues. Trimming left V 5 bases short and J 6 bases short, with 17 bases between.

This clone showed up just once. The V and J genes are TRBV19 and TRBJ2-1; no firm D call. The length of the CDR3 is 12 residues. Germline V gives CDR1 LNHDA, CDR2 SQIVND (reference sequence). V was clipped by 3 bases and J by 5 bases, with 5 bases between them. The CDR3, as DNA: TGTGCCAGTAGTATTTACAACAATGAGCAGTTCTTC. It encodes CASSIYNNEQFF.

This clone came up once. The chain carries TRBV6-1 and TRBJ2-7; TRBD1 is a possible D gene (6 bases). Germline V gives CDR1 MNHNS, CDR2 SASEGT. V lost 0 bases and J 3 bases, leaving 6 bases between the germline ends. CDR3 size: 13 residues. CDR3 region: CASSEARGYEQYF. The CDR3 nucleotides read TGTGCCAGCAGTGAAGCCAGGGGCTACGAGCAGTACTTC.

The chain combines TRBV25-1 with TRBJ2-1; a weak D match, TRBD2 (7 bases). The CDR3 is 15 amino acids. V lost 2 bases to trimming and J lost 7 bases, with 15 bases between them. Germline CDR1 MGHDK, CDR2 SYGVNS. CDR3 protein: CASSEMGGARNEQFF. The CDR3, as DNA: TGTGCCAGCAGTGAAATGGGGGGGGCTCGGAATGAGCAGTTCTTC.

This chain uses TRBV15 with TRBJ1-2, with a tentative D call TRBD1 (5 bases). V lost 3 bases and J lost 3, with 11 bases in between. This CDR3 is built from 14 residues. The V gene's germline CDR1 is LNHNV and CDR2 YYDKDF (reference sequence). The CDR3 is CATSSGTWYYGYTF. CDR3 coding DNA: TGTGCCACCAGCAGTGGGACTTGGTACTATGGCTACACCTTC.

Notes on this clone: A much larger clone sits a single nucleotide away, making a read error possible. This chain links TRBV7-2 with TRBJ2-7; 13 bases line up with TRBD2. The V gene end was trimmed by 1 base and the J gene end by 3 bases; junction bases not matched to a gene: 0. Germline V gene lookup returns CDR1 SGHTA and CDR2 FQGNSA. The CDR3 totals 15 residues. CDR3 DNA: TGTGCCAGCAGCTTAGGGACTAGCGGGGGCTACGAGCAGTACTTC. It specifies CASSLGTSGGYEQYF.

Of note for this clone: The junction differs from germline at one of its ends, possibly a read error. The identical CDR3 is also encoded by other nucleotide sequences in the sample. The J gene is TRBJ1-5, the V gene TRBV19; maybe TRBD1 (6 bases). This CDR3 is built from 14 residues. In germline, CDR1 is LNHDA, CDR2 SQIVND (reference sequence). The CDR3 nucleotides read TGTGCCAGTAGTATGGGGGGGCTCAATCAGCCCCAACATTTT. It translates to CASSMGGLNQPQHF.

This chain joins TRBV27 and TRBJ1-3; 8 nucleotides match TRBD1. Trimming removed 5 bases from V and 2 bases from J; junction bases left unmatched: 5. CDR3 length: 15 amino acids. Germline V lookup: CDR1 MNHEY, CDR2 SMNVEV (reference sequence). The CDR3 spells CASSPAGGPGNTIYF. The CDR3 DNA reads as TGTGCCAGCAGTCCCGCAGGGGGCCCTGGAAACACCATATATTTT.

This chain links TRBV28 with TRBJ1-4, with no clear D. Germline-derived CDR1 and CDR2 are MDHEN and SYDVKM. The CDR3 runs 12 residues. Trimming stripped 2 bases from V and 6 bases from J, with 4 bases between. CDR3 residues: CASSLIDEKLFF. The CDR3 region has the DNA TGTGCCAGCAGTTTAATAGATGAAAAACTGTTTTTT.

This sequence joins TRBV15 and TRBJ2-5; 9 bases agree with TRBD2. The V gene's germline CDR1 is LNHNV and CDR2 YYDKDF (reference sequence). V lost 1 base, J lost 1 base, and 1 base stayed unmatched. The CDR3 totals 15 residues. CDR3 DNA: TGTGCCACCAGCAGAGCTAGCGGGGTCCAAGAGACCCAGTACTTC. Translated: CATSRASGVQETQYF.

As DNA, the CDR3 is TGTGCCGCCAATGTCGGAGTTAGCACTGAAGCTTTCTTT. Its translation is CAANVGVSTEAFF. The rearrangement uses TRBV28 and TRBJ1-1, with no clear D. Germline CDR1 MDHEN, CDR2 SYDVKM. Trimming took 11 bases from V and 4 from J, leaving 17 bases between them. The CDR3 is made up of 13 amino acids.

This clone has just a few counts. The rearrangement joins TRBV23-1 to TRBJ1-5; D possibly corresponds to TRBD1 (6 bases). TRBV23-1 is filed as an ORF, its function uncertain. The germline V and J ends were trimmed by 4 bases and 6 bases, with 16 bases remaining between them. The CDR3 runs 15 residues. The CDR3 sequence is CASSPPRVGGQPQHF. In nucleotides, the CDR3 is TGCGCCAGCAGTCCCCCCAGGGTAGGGGGTCAGCCCCAGCATTTT.

CDR3 region: CASGSGTGGGQAFF. The CDR3 nucleotides are TGTGCTAGTGGTTCCGGGACAGGGGGAGGGCAAGCTTTCTTT. The chain combines TRBV12-5 with TRBJ1-1; 11 nucleotides match TRBD1. V gave up 4 bases and J gave up 9 bases; unmatched junction bases: 7. This CDR3 is built from 14 residues. Germline V gene data show CDR1 as LGHNT and CDR2 as FRNRAP.

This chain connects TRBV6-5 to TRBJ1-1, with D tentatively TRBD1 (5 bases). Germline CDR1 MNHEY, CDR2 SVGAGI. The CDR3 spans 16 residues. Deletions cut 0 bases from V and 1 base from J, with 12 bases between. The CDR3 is CASSYSSGGGNTEAFF. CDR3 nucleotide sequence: TGTGCCAGCAGTTACTCGAGCGGGGGGGGGAACACTGAAGCTTTCTTT.

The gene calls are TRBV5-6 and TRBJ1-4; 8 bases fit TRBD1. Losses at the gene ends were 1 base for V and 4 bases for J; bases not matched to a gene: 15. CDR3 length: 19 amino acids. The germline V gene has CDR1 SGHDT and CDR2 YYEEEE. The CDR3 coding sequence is TGTGCCAGCAGCTTGTCCCGACAGGGGACCCTCCAGTATAATGAAAAACTGTTTTTT. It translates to CASSLSRQGTLQYNEKLFF.

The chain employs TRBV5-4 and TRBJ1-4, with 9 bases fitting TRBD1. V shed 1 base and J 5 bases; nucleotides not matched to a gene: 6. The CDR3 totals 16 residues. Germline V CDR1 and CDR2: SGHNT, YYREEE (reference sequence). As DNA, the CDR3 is TGTGCCAGCAGCTTGAAGTCGGGGACAGGGAATGAAAAACTGTTTTTT. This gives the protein CASSLKSGTGNEKLFF.

The CDR3 bases are TGTGCCAGCAGCGGAGGGACAGGAGTCTACGAGCAGTACTTC. Amino acids: CASSGGTGVYEQYF. The rearrangement uses TRBV9 and TRBJ2-7, with 8 positions matching TRBD1. Germline CDR1 reads SGDLS; CDR2 reads YYNGEE. With 3 bases clipped from V and 3 bases from J, the junction kept 5 bases outside the gene matches. This CDR3 comprises 14 residues.

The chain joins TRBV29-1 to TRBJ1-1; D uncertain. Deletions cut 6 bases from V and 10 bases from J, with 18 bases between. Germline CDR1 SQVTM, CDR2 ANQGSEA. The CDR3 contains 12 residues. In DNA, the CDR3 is TGCAGCGTCAAAAGCCAGGTGTCTGGAGCTTTCTTT. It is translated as CSVKSQVSGAFF.

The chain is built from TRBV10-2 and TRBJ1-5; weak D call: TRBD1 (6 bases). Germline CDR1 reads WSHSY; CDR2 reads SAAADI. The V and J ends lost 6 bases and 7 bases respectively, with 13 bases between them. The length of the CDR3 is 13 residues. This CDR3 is CASSNRVGQPQHF. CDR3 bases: TGCGCCAGCAGCAACAGGGTCGGCCAGCCCCAGCATTTT.

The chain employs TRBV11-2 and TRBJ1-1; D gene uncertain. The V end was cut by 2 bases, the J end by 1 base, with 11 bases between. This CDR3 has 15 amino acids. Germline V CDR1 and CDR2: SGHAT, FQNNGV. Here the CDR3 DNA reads TGTGCCAGCAGCTTATGGAAAGACACGAACACTGAAGCTTTCTTT. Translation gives CASSLWKDTNTEAFF.